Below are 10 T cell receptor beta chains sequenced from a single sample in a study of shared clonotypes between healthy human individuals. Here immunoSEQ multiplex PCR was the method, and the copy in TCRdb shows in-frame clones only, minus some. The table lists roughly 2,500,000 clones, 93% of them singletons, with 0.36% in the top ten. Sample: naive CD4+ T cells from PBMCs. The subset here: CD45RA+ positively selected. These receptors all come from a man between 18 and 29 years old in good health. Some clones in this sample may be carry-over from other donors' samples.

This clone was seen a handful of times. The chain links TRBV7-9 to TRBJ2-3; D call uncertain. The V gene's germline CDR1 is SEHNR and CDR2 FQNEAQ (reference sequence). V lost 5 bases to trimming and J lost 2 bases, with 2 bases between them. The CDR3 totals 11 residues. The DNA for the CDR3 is TGTGCCAGCAGCGCCACAGATACGCAGTATTTT. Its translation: CASSATDTQYF.

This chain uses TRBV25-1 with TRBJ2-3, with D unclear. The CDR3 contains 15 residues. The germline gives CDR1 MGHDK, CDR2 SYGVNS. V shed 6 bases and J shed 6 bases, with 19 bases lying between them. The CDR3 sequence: CASSQKVTLPDTQYF. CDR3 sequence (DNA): TGTGCCAGCAGCCAAAAGGTAACGCTGCCGGATACGCAGTATTTT.

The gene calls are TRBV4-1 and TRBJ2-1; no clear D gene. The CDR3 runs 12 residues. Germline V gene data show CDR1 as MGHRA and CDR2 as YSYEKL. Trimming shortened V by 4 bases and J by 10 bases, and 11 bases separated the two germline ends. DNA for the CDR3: TGCGCCAGCAGCCCCCTGAGTGCGGAGCAGTTCTTC. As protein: CASSPLSAEQFF.

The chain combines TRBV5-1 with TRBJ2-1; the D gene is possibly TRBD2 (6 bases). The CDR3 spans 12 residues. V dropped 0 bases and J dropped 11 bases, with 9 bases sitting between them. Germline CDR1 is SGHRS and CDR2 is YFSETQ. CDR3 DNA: TGCGCCAGCAGCTTGGAGGCGGGGAAGCAGTTCTTC. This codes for CASSLEAGKQFF.

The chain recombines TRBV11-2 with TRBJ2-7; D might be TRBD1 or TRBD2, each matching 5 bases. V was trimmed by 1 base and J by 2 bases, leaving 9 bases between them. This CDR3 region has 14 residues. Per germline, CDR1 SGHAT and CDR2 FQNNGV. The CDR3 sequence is CASSLGDGTYEQYF. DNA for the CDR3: TGTGCCAGCAGCTTAGGGGACGGGACCTACGAGCAGTACTTC. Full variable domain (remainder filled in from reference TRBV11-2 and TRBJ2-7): EAGVAQSPRYKIIEKRQSVAFWCNPISGHATLYWYQQILGQGPKLLIQFQNNGVVDDSQLPKDRFSAERLKGVDSTLKIQPAKLEDSAVYLCASSLGDGTYEQYFGPGTRLTVT.

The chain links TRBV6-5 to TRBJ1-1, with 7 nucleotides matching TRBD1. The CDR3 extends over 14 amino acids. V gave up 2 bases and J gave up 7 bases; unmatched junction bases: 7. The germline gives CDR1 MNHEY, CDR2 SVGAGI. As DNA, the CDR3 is TGTGCCAGCAGTTACAGCCGACAGGGTCATGAAGCTTTCTTT. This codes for CASSYSRQGHEAFF.

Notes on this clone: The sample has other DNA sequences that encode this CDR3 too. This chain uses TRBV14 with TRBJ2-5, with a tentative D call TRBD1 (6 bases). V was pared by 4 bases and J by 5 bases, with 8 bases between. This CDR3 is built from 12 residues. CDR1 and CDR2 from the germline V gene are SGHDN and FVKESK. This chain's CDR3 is CASSRGLETQYF. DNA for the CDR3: TGTGCCAGCAGCCGGGGGCTGGAGACCCAGTACTTC.

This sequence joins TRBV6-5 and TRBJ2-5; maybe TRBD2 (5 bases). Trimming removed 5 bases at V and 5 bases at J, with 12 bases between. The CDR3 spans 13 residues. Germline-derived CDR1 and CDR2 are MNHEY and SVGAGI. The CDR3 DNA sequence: TGTGCCAGCAGTCGGACTCGCGGGGAGACCCAGTACTTC. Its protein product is CASSRTRGETQYF.

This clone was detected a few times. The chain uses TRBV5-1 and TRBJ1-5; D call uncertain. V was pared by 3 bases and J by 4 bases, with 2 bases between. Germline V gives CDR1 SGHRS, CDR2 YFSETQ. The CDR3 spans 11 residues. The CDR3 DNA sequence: TGCGCCAGCAGCTGGAATCAGCCCCAGCATTTT. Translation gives CASSWNQPQHF. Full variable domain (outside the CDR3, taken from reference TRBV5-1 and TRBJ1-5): KAGVTQTPRYLIKTRGQQVTLSCSPISGHRSVSWYQQTPGQGLQFLFEYFSETQRNKGNFPGRFSGRQFSNSRSEMNVSTLELGDSALYLCASSWNQPQHFGDGTRLSIL.

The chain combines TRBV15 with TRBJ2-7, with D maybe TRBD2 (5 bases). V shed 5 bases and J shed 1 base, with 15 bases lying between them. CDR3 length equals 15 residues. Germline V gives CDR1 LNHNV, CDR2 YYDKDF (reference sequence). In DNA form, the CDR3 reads TGTGCCACCAGCTCCGGGGTGGGTTTATCCTACGAGCAGTACTTC. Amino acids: CATSSGVGLSYEQYF.